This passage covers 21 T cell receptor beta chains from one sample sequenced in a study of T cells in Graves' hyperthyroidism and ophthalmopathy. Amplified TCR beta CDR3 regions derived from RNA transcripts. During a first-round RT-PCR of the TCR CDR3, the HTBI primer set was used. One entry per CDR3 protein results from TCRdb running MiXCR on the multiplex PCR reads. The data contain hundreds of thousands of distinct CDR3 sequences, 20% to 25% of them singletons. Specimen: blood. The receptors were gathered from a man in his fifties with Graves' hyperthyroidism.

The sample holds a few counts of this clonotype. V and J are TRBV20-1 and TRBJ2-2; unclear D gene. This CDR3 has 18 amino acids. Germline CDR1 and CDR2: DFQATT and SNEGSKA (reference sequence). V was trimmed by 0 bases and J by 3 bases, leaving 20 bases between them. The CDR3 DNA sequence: TGCAGTGCTAGAGATCCCCTTAACACGGGCATAGACACCGGGGAGCTGTTTTTT. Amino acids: CSARDPLNTGIDTGELFF.

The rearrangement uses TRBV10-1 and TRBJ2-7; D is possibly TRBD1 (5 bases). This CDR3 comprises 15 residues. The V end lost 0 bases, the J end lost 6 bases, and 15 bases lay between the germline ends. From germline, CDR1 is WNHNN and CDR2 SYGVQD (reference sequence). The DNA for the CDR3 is TGCGCCAGCAGTGAGTCCGGAGCGCGAAGGGGCGAGCAGTACTTC. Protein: CASSESGARRGEQYF.

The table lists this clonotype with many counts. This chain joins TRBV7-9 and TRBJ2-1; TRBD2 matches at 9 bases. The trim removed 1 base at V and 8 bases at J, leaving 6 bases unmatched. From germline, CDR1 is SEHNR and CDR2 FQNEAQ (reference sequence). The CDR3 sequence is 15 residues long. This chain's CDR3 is CASSLGLAGWDEQFF. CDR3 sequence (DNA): TGTGCCAGCAGCTTAGGGCTAGCGGGATGGGATGAGCAGTTCTTC.

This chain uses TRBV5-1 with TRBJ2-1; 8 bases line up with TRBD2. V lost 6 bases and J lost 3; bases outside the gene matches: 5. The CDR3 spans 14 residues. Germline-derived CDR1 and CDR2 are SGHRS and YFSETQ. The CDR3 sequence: CASTLAGSYNEQFF. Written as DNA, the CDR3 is TGCGCCAGCACCTTAGCGGGAAGCTACAATGAGCAGTTCTTC.

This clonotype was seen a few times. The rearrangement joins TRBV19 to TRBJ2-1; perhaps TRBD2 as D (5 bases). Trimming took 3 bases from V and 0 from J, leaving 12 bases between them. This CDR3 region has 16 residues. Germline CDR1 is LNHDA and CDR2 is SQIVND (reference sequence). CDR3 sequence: CASSMGGRGSYNEQFF. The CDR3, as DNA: TGTGCCAGTAGTATGGGTGGGAGAGGCTCCTACAATGAGCAGTTCTTC.

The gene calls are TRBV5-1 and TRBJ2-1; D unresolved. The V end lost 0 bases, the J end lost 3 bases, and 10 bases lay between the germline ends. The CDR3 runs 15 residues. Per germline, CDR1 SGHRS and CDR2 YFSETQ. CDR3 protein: CASSLAFGYYNEQFF. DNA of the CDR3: TGCGCCAGCAGCTTGGCCTTCGGGTACTACAATGAGCAGTTCTTC.

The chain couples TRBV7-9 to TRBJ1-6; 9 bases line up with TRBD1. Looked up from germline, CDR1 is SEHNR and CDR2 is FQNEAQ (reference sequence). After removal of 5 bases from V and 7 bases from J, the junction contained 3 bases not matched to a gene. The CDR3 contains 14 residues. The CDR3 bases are TGTGCCAGCAGCGCGACAGGGGGAAATTCACCCCTCCACTTT. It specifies CASSATGGNSPLHF. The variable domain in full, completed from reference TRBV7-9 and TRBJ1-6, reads DTGVSQNPRHKITKRGQNVTFRCDPISEHNRLYWYRQTLGQGPEFLTYFQNEAQLEKSRLLSDRFSAERPKGSFSTLEIQRTEQGDSAMYLCASSATGGNSPLHFGNGTRLTVT.

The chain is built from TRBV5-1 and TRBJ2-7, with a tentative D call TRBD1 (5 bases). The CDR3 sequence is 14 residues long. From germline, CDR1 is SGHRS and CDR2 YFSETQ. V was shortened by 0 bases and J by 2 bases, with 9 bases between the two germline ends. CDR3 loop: CASSLVIGAYEQYF. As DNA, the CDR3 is TGCGCCAGCAGCTTGGTGATAGGGGCCTACGAGCAGTACTTC.

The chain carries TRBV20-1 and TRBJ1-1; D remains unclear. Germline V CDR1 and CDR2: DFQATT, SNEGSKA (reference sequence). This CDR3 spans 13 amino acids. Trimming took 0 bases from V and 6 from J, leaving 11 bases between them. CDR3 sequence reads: CSAREAGKAEAFF. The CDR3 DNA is TGCAGTGCTAGAGAGGCCGGCAAAGCTGAAGCTTTCTTT.

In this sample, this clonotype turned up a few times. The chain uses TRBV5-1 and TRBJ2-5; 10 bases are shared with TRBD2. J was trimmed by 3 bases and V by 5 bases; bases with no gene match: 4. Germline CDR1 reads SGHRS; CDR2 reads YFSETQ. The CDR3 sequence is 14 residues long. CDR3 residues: CASRGTSAKETQYF. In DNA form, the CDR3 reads TGCGCCAGCAGAGGGACTAGCGCCAAAGAGACCCAGTACTTC.

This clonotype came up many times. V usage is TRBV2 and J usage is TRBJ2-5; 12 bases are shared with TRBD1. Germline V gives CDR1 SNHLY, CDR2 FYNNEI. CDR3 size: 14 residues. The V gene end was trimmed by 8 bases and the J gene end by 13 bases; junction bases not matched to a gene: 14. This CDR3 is CASGGQGAQLVAYF. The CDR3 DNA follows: TGTGCCAGCGGGGGACAGGGGGCTCAATTGGTCGCGTACTTC.

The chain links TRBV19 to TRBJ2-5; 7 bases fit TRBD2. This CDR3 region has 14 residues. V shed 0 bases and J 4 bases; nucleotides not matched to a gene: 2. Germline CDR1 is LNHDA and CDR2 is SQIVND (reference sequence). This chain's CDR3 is CASSIDREGETQYF. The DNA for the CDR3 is TGTGCCAGTAGTATAGACAGGGAGGGAGAGACCCAGTACTTC.

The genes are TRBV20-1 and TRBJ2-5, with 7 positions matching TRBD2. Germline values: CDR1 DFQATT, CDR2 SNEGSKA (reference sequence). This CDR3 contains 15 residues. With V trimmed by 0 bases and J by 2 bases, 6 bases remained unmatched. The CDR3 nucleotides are TGCAGTGCTAGAGATCTAGCGGTGATTCAAGAGACCCAGTACTTC. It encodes CSARDLAVIQETQYF.

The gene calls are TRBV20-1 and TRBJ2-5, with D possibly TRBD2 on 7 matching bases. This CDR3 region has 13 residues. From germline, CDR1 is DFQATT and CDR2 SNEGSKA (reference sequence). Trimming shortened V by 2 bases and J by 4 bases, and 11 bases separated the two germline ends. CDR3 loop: CSARRGRGETQYF. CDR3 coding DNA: TGCAGTGCTAGAAGGGGGAGGGGAGAGACCCAGTACTTC.

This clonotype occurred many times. The CDR3 region is CASSRTSGQGEQFF. The DNA of the CDR3 is TGCGCCAGCAGCCGGACTAGCGGGCAGGGGGAGCAGTTCTTC. The rearrangement links TRBV5-1 to TRBJ2-1; 11 bases are shared with TRBD2. From germline, CDR1 is SGHRS and CDR2 YFSETQ. The CDR3 sequence is 14 residues long. With V trimmed by 4 bases and J by 10 bases, 7 bases remained unmatched.

CDR3 bases: TGTGCCACCAGCCCGAGGCAGGGTAACGGGGAGCTGTTTTTT. This sequence encodes CATSPRQGNGELFF. The gene calls are TRBV15 and TRBJ2-2, with D possibly being TRBD1 (5 bases). This CDR3 has 14 residues. V lost 5 bases and J lost 7, with 14 bases in between. CDR1 LNHNV and CDR2 YYDKDF come from the germline V gene (reference sequence). Full variable domain (missing parts from reference TRBV15 and TRBJ2-2): DAMVIQNPRYQVTQFGKPVTLSCSQTLNHNVMYWYQQKSSQAPKLLFHYYDKDFNNEADTPDNFQSRRPNTSFCFLDIRSPGLGDTAMYLCATSPRQGNGELFFGEGSRLTVL.

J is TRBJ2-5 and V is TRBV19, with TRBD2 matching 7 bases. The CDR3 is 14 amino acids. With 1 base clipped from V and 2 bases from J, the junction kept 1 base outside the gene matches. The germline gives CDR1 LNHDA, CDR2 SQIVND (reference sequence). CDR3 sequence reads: CASSIGGGQETQYF. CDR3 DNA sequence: TGTGCCAGTAGTATAGGGGGAGGGCAAGAGACCCAGTACTTC.

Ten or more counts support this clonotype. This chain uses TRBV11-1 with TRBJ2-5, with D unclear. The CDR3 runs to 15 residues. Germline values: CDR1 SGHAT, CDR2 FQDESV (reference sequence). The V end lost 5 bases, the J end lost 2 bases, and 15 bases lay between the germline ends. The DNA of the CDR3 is TGTGCCAGCAGCCTGAATCCCGGACGGCAAGAGACCCAGTACTTC. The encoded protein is CASSLNPGRQETQYF.

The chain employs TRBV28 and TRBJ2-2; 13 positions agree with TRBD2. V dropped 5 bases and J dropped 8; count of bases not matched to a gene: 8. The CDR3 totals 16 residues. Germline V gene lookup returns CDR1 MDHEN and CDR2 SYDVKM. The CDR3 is CASSRTGTSGKGELFF. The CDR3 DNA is TGTGCCAGCAGTCGCACCGGGACTAGCGGGAAAGGGGAGCTGTTTTTT.

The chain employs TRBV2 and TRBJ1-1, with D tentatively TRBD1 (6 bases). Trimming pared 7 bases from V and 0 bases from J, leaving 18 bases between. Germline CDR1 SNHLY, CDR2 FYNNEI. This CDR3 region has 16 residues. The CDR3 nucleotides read TGTGCCAGCACCGGAAGAGGACAGACCATGAACACTGAAGCTTTCTTT. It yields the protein CASTGRGQTMNTEAFF.

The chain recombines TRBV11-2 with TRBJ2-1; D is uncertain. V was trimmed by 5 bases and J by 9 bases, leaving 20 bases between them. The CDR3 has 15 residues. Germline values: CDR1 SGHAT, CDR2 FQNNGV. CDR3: CASSPIIPQVGEQFF. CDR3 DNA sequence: TGTGCCAGCAGCCCCATCATCCCCCAAGTTGGTGAGCAGTTCTTC. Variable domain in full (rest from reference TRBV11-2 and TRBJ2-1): EAGVAQSPRYKIIEKRQSVAFWCNPISGHATLYWYQQILGQGPKLLIQFQNNGVVDDSQLPKDRFSAERLKGVDSTLKIQPAKLEDSAVYLCASSPIIPQVGEQFFGPGTRLTVL.